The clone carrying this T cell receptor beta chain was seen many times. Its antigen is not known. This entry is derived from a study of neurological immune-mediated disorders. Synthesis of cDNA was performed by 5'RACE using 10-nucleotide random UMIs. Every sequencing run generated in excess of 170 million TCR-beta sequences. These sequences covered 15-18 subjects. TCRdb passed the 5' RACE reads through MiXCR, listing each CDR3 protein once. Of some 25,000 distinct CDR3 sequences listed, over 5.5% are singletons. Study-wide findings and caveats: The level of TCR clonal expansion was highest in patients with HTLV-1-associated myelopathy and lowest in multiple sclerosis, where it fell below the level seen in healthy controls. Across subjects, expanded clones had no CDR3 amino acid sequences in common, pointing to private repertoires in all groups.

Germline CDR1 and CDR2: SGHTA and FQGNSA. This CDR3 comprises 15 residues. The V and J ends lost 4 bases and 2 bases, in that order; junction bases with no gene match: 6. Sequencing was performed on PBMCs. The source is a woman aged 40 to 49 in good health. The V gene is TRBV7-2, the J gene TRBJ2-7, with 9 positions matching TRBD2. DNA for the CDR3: TGTGCCAGCAGCTCCTCTAGCGGGAATCCCTACGAGCAGTACTTC. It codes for CASSSSSGNPYEQYF.